Listed below are T cell receptor beta chains from one sample, sequenced in a study of shared clonotypes between healthy human individuals. This table comes from immunoSEQ multiplex PCR, and its TCRdb copy is limited to in-frame clones, with some not included. The data show roughly 1,800,000 clones, just under 95% seen once. Sequencing was carried out using naive CD8+ T cells sorted from blood. The receptors here all came from a man between 18 and 35 years old in good health. The CDR3 runs from the conserved cysteine through the conserved F or W. The order of the fields is D gene, clone size, J gene, V gene, CDR3 protein, CDR3 DNA. The D gene is left open where the match is weak. Size tells how often a clone was seen (once, few, many) or the class of an expanded clone, and some rows leave it out.

NA NA TRBJ2-7 TRBV6-1 CASRQAPYEQYF TGTGCCAGCAGACAGGCCCCCTACGAGCAGTACTTC
NA NA TRBJ2-2 TRBV29-1 CSVDTVAGELFF TGCAGCGTTGATACGGTGGCCGGGGAGCTGTTTTTT
TRBD1 NA TRBJ1-2 TRBV15 CATSRDRSGGGYTF TGTGCCACCAGCAGAGATAGGTCAGGGGGTGGCTACACCTTC
NA NA TRBJ1-2 TRBV30 CAWTGGAPPGYTF TGTGCCTGGACCGGCGGGGCCCCTCCTGGCTACACCTTC
NA NA TRBJ2-7 TRBV2 CASRTPGMTYEQYF TGTGCCAGCAGGACCCCAGGGATGACCTACGAGCAGTACTTC
NA NA TRBJ2-1 TRBV14 CASSQNNYNEQFF TGTGCCAGCAGCCAAAACAACTACAATGAGCAGTTCTTC
NA NA TRBJ2-7 TRBV6-6 CASSYGDSYEQYF TGTGCCAGCAGTTACGGCGACTCCTACGAGCAGTACTTC
NA NA TRBJ2-1 TRBV30 CAWSVGLGGISYNEQFF TGTGCCTGGAGTGTGGGATTGGGCGGGATCTCTTACAATGAGCAGTTCTTC
TRBD1 NA TRBJ2-2 TRBV6-5 CASSVVQGAGELFF TGTGCCAGCAGCGTGGTACAGGGGGCTGGGGAGCTGTTTTTT
NA NA TRBJ2-3 TRBV7-8 CASSQYGSTDTQYF TGTGCCAGCAGCCAGTACGGTAGCACAGATACGCAGTATTTT
TRBD2 NA TRBJ2-7 TRBV27 CASSPGGANEQYF TGTGCCAGCAGTCCCGGGGGGGCGAACGAGCAGTACTTC
NA NA TRBJ2-5 TRBV11-2 CASSPSFSRGRGGETQYF TGTGCCAGCAGCCCCTCCTTCAGTCGGGGACGAGGGGGAGAGACCCAGTACTTC
NA NA TRBJ2-1 TRBV11-2 CASSLDPLEQFF TGTGCCAGCAGCTTAGATCCTCTGGAGCAGTTCTTC
NA NA TRBJ1-5 TRBV6-1 CASVPLGFGNQPQHF TGTGCCAGTGTCCCCCTCGGATTTGGCAATCAGCCCCAGCATTTT
TRBD2 NA TRBJ2-7 TRBV5-6 CASSLVTSGNYEQYF TGTGCCAGCAGCTTGGTCACTAGCGGGAACTACGAGCAGTACTTC
NA NA TRBJ2-5 TRBV2 CAFRTGEETQYF TGTGCCTTTCGGACTGGGGAGGAGACCCAGTACTTC
TRBD1 NA TRBJ2-7 TRBV28 CASSFPGGGDEQYF TGTGCCAGCAGTTTTCCAGGGGGCGGTGACGAGCAGTACTTC
NA NA TRBJ2-1 TRBV12-2 CASRPRDRDFREQFF TGTGCAAGTCGCCCTCGGGACAGGGATTTTCGCGAGCAGTTCTTC
TRBD2 NA TRBJ2-5 TRBV4-1 CASSLAGIEETQYF TGCGCCAGCAGCCTAGCGGGGATTGAAGAGACCCAGTACTTC
NA NA TRBJ2-3 TRBV5-1 CASSPRLLGSTDTQYF TGCGCCAGCAGCCCCCGTTTGCTGGGGAGCACAGATACGCAGTATTTT
NA NA TRBJ2-1 TRBV5-1 CASSLGLASSPLSYNEQFF TGCGCCAGCAGCTTGGGTCTAGCTTCATCCCCCCTCTCCTACAATGAGCAGTTCTTC
NA once TRBJ1-6 TRBV2 CASSVGDLYNSPLHF TGTGCCAGCAGTGTAGGGGATCTCTATAATTCACCCCTCCACTTT
NA NA TRBJ1-3 TRBV9 CASTDGSSGNTIYF TGTGCCAGCACGGACGGGAGCTCTGGAAACACCATATATTTT
NA NA TRBJ1-6 TRBV7-9 CASTRLTGGDSPLHF TGTGCCAGCACTCGCCTTACTGGGGGTGATTCACCCCTCCACTTT
NA NA TRBJ2-2 TRBV4-2 CASSPEPTGELFF TGTGCCAGCAGCCCTGAACCCACCGGGGAGCTGTTTTTT
NA NA TRBJ2-1 TRBV11-3 CASSLEGNEQFF TGTGCCAGCAGCTTAGAGGGTAATGAGCAGTTCTTC